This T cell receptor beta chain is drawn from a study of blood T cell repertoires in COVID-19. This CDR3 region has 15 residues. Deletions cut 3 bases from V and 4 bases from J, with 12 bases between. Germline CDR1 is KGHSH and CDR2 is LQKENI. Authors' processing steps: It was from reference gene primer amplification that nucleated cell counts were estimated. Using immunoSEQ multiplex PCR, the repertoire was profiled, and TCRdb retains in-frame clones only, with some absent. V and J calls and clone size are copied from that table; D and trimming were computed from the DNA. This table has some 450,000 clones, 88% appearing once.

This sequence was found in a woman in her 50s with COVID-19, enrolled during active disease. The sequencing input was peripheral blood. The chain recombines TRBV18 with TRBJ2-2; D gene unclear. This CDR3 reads CASSPSSVGTGELFF. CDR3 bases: TGTGCCAGCTCACCTTCTAGTGTTGGCACCGGGGAGCTGTTTTTT.